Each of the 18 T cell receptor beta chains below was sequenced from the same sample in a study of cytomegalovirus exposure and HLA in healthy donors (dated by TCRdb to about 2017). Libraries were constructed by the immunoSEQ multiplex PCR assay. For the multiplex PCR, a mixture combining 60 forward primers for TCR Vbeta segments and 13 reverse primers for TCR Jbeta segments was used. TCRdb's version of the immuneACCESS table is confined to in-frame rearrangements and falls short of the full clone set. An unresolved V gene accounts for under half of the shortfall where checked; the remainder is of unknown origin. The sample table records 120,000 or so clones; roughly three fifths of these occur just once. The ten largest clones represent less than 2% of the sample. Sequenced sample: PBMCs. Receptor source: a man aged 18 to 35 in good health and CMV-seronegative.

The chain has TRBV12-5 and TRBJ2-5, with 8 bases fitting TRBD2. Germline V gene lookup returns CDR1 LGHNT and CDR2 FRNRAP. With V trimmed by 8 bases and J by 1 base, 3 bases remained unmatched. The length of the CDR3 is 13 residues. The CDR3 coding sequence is TGTGCTAGTACTACTAGCGGCCAAGAGACCCAGTACTTC. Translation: CASTTSGQETQYF.

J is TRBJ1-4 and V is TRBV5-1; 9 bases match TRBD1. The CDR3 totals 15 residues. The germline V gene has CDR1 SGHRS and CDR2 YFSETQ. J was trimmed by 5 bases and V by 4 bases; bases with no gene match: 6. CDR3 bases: TGCGCCAGCAGCCCCTCCGGGACAGGGAATGAAAAACTGTTTTTT. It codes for CASSPSGTGNEKLFF.

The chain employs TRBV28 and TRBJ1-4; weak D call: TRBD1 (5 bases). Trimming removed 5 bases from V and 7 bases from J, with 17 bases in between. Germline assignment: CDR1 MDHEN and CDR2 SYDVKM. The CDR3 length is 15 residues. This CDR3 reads CASSPVTALIEKLFF. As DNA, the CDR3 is TGTGCCAGCAGTCCCGTGACAGCTCTAATTGAAAAACTGTTTTTT.

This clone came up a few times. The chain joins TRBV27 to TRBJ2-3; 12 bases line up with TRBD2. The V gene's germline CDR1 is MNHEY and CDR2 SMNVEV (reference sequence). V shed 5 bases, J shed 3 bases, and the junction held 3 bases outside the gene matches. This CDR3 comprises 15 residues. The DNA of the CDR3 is TGTGCCAGCAGTGAACTAGCGGGAGGAACAGATACGCAGTATTTT. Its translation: CASSELAGGTDTQYF.

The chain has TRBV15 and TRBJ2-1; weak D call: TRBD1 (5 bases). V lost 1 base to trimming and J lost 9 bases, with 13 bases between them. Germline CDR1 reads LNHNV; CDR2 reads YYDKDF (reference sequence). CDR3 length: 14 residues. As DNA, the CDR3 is TGTGCCACCAGCAGAGGGGGCCCTAGTGGTGAGCAGTTCTTC. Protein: CATSRGGPSGEQFF.

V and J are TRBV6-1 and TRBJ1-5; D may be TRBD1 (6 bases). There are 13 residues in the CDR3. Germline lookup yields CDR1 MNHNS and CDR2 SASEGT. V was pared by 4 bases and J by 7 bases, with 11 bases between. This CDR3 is CASSGQGTQPQHF. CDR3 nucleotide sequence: TGTGCCAGCAGTGGTCAGGGGACCCAGCCCCAGCATTTT.

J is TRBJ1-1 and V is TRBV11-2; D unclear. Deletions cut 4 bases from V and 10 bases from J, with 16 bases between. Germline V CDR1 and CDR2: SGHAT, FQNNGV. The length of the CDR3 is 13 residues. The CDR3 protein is CASSSTFGLSAFF. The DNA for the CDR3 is TGTGCCAGCAGCTCTACCTTCGGTCTGTCAGCTTTCTTT.

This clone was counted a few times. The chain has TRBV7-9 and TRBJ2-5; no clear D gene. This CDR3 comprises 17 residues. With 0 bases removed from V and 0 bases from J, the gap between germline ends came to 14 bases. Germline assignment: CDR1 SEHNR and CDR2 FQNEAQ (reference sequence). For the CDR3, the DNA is TGTGCCAGCAGCTTAGCGCGCGTAAGTCAGGACCAAGAGACCCAGTACTTC. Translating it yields CASSLARVSQDQETQYF.

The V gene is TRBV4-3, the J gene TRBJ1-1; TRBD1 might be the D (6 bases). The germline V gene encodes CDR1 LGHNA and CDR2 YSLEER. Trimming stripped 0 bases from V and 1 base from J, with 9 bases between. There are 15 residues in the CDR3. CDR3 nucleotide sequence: TGCGCCAGCAGCCAAGAAAGGACAGAGAACACTGAAGCTTTCTTT. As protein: CASSQERTENTEAFF.

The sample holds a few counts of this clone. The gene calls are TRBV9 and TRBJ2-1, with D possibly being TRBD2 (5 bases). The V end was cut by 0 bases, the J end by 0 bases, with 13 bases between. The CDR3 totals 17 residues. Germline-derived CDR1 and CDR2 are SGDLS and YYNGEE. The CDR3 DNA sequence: TGTGCCAGCAGCGTAGGAAGCGGATCGAGCTCCTACAATGAGCAGTTCTTC. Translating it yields CASSVGSGSSSYNEQFF. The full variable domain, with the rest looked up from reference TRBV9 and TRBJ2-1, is DSGVTQTPKHLITATGQRVTLRCSPRSGDLSVYWYQQSLDQGLQFLIQYYNGEERAKGNILERFSAQQFPDLHSELNLSSLELGDSALYFCASSVGSGSSSYNEQFFGPGTRLTVL.

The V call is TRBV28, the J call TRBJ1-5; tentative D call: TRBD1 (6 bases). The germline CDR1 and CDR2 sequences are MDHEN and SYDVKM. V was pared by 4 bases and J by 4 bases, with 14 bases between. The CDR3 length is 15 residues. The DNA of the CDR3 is TGTGCCAGCAGTTCCCGGGACACCCCGAATCAGCCCCAGCATTTT. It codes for CASSSRDTPNQPQHF.

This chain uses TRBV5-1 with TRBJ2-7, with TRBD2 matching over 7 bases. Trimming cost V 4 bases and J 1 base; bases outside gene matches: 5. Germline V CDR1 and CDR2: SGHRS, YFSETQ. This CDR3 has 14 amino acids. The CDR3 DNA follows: TGCGCCAGCAGCATGGTGGGGGGGTCCTACGAGCAGTACTTC. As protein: CASSMVGGSYEQYF.

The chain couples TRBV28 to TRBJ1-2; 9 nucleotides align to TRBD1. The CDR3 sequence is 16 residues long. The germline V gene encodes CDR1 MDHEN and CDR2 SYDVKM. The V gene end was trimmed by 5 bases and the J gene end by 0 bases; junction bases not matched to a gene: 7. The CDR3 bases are TGTGCCAGCAGTCCCAAGGGACAGGGTCCTAACTATGGCTACACCTTC. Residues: CASSPKGQGPNYGYTF.

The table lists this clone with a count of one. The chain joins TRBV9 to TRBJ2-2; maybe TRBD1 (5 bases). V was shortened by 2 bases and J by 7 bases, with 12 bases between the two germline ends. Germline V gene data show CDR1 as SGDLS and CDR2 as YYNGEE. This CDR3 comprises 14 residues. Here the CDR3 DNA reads TGTGCCAGCAGCGTGGAATTGGGGCACGGGGAGCTGTTTTTT. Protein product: CASSVELGHGELFF.

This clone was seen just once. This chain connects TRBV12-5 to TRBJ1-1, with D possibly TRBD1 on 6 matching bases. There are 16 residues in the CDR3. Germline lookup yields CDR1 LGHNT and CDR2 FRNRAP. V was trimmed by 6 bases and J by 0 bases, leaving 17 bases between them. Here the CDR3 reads CASGTLGATLNTEAFF. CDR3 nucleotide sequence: TGTGCTAGTGGAACACTGGGGGCCACCTTGAACACTGAAGCTTTCTTT.

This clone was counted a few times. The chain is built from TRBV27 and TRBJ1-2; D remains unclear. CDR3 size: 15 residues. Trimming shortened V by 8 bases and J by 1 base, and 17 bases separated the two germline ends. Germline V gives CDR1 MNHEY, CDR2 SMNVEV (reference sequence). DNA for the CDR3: TGTGCCAGCCGACCCATGAGGGAGATTAACTATGGCTACACCTTC. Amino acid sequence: CASRPMREINYGYTF.

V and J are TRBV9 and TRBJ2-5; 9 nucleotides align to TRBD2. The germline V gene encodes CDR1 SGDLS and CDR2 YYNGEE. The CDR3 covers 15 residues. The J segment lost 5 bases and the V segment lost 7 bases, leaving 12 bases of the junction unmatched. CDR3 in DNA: TGTGCCAGCGCCGGGGGCGGGGGGGCCTATGAGACCCAGTACTTC. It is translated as CASAGGGGAYETQYF.

The CDR3 region has the DNA TGTGCCAGCAGACGCCCGGGAGGAAGCTCCTACGAGCAGTACTTC. Translation gives CASRRPGGSSYEQYF. The chain recombines TRBV28 with TRBJ2-7; TRBD2 matches at 7 bases. Germline CDR1 MDHEN, CDR2 SYDVKM. Trimming at V came to 6 bases and at J to 0 bases, leaving 8 bases not matched to a gene. The CDR3 consists of 15 residues.